These T cell receptor beta chains were read from a single sample in a study of shared clonotypes between healthy human individuals. Sequencing used immunoSEQ multiplex PCR; TCRdb keeps in-frame clones, though not all of them. There are around 1,900,000 clones in the sample; 90% to 95% occur only once, and about 1.6% lies in the top ten. The sequenced material came from naive CD8+ T cells from PBMCs. These receptors came from a man between 18 and 29 years old in good health. Some clones in this sample may be carry-over from other donors' samples. Each CDR3 is given without its conserved first and last residue. The order of the fields is CDR3 protein, CDR3 length, V gene, clone size. A clone size is listed for some rows: how often the clone was seen (once, few, many), or a class if it is expanded.

CDR3aa: ASSHVPGDRAYEAF
len: 14
v_gene: TRBV4-1
abundance: -

CDR3aa: ASSLNQGSTDTQY
len: 13
v_gene: TRBV7-9
abundance: once

CDR3aa: ASSLNVGARSSGANVLT
len: 17
v_gene: TRBV9
abundance: -

CDR3aa: ASGLRGLVYDNEQF
len: 14
v_gene: TRBV27
abundance: -

CDR3aa: ASSLAGRGETEAF
len: 13
v_gene: TRBV7-3
abundance: -

CDR3aa: ASSRFREVTNTGELF
len: 15
v_gene: TRBV18
abundance: -

CDR3aa: ASNWRGGTEAF
len: 11
v_gene: TRBV19
abundance: -

CDR3aa: ASSDGRDSYEQY
len: 12
v_gene: TRBV4-1
abundance: once

CDR3aa: ATEDPSAGGTDTQY
len: 14
v_gene: TRBV18
abundance: -

CDR3aa: ASSLTTGADTEAF
len: 13
v_gene: TRBV9
abundance: -

CDR3aa: ASSPRHANYGYT
len: 12
v_gene: TRBV28
abundance: -

CDR3aa: ASREGQGAYHEQY
len: 13
v_gene: TRBV7-3
abundance: -

CDR3aa: ASSAGLAGYTDTQY
len: 14
v_gene: TRBV9
abundance: -

CDR3aa: ASSHRGGVREETQY
len: 14
v_gene: TRBV7-9
abundance: -

CDR3aa: ASSTGEYGYT
len: 10
v_gene: TRBV7-9
abundance: few

CDR3aa: ASSQGLAGDPEY
len: 12
v_gene: TRBV4-1
abundance: -

CDR3aa: ASSSVTGVSSEQY
len: 13
v_gene: TRBV6-5
abundance: -

CDR3aa: ASSLNSGDTEAF
len: 12
v_gene: TRBV5-1
abundance: few

CDR3aa: ASSSGTGNQETQY
len: 13
v_gene: TRBV19
abundance: -

CDR3aa: ASSESQGPYEQY
len: 12
v_gene: TRBV10-2
abundance: -

CDR3aa: ASSVGGAGTHEQY
len: 13
v_gene: TRBV9
abundance: -

CDR3aa: ASSSRQLATNEQY
len: 13
v_gene: TRBV13
abundance: -

CDR3aa: AISENGYYEQY
len: 11
v_gene: TRBV10-3
abundance: -

CDR3aa: ASSQNVGQGVNTIY
len: 14
v_gene: TRBV4-1
abundance: -

CDR3aa: ASRMTSGMGYEQY
len: 13
v_gene: TRBV5-1
abundance: -

CDR3aa: AIKEGQGNTGELF
len: 13
v_gene: TRBV10-3
abundance: -

CDR3aa: ASSQAGQGYYNEQF
len: 14
v_gene: TRBV4-1
abundance: once

CDR3aa: ASSPQTPPGGELF
len: 13
v_gene: TRBV6-5
abundance: -

CDR3aa: ASSLVVREETQY
len: 12
v_gene: TRBV7-9
abundance: -

CDR3aa: ASSFPTDNTEAF
len: 12
v_gene: TRBV28
abundance: -

CDR3aa: ASSGGDRDYEQY
len: 12
v_gene: TRBV10-1
abundance: -

CDR3aa: ASSLPTTGTGSAEQY
len: 15
v_gene: TRBV28
abundance: -

CDR3aa: ASSGPRRNTGELF
len: 13
v_gene: TRBV25-1
abundance: -

CDR3aa: SVEVWAGGSYEQY
len: 13
v_gene: TRBV29-1
abundance: once

CDR3aa: ASTGWDESGTGVFTEAF
len: 17
v_gene: TRBV28
abundance: -

CDR3aa: ASSTGFGTEAF
len: 11
v_gene: TRBV25-1
abundance: few

CDR3aa: AALQILTGELF
len: 11
v_gene: TRBV11-2
abundance: -

CDR3aa: ASSQVLAGEAGELF
len: 14
v_gene: TRBV4-3
abundance: -